These 8 T cell receptor beta chains were all obtained from the same sample, sequenced in a study of T cells in Graves' hyperthyroidism and ophthalmopathy (dated by TCRdb to 2018 to 2020). Libraries came from multiplex PCR. Sequencing was performed on an Illumina HiSeq 2000. The TCR beta CDR3 regions were amplified from RNA transcripts. The first round of RT-PCR for the TCR CDR3 was performed with the HTBI primer set and the Qiagen OneStep RT-PCR kit. TCRdb redid the processing of the public reads, applying fastp at Q25 and MiXCR, and retained in-frame beta chains. Rows are unified per CDR3 protein, each entry keeping the most common DNA and genes. This sample has roughly 630,000 distinct CDR3 sequences in its table, and around 14% of those were observed once. Clones ranked in the top ten supply under 8% of the sample. The sequencing input was blood. Source of these receptors: a woman aged 25 to 39 with Graves' hyperthyroidism.

This clonotype has ten or more counts. This chain links TRBV7-9 with TRBJ1-2; D is uncertain. The length of the CDR3 is 14 residues. Germline assignment: CDR1 SEHNR and CDR2 FQNEAQ (reference sequence). Between the trimmed V and J ends, which lost 8 bases and 6 bases, there was a span of 19 bases. CDR3 amino acids: CASGTGSRGNGYTF. The DNA for the CDR3 is TGTGCCAGCGGAACCGGGTCACGGGGAAATGGCTACACCTTC.

The V and J genes are TRBV7-9 and TRBJ2-1, with TRBD1 identical over 8 bases. Germline lookup yields CDR1 SEHNR and CDR2 FQNEAQ (reference sequence). Losses at the gene ends were 6 bases for V and 0 bases for J; bases not matched to a gene: 22. CDR3 length equals 21 residues. The CDR3 is CASRYPRARGRGSSSYNEQFF. The CDR3 nucleotides read TGTGCCAGCAGGTATCCAAGGGCCAGGGGGCGCGGAAGCAGCTCCTACAATGAGCAGTTCTTC.

This clonotype was counted at least ten times. The V call is TRBV11-2, the J call TRBJ2-1; no definite D call. V lost 1 base and J 7 bases, leaving 11 bases between the germline ends. The length of the CDR3 is 14 residues. CDR1 and CDR2 from the germline V gene are SGHAT and FQNNGV. The CDR3, as DNA: TGTGCCAGCAGCTTAGTCCCCTTTCTTAATGAGCAGTTCTTC. Translated, it gives CASSLVPFLNEQFF.

This clonotype was found many times. The chain recombines TRBV2 with TRBJ2-3, with a tentative D call TRBD2 (5 bases). The CDR3 contains 13 residues. V shed 5 bases and J shed 2 bases, with 8 bases lying between them. Germline assignment: CDR1 SNHLY and CDR2 FYNNEI. CDR3 residues: CASSRDNTDTQYF. Written as DNA, the CDR3 is TGTGCCAGCAGTCGGGATAACACAGATACGCAGTATTTT.

This clonotype has at least ten counts. The chain uses TRBV18 and TRBJ1-1; D is ambiguous. The germline CDR1 and CDR2 sequences are KGHSH and LQKENI. Trimming took off 6 bases at V and 8 bases at J, with 13 bases between the two ends. This CDR3 spans 12 amino acids. CDR3 DNA sequence: TGTGCCAGCTCTGCAGGACGGATGGAAGCTTTCTTT. It specifies CASSAGRMEAFF. Full variable domain (rest looked up from reference TRBV18 and TRBJ1-1): NAGVMQNPRHLVRRRGQEARLRCSPMKGHSHVYWYRQLPEEGLKFMVYLQKENIIDESGMPKERFSAEFPKEGPSILRIQQVVRGDSAAYFCASSAGRMEAFFGQGTRLTVV.

This clonotype showed up many times. The chain has TRBV6-1 and TRBJ2-2; D possibly corresponds to TRBD2 (6 bases). Germline CDR1 MNHNS, CDR2 SASEGT. V was pared by 5 bases and J by 0 bases, with 10 bases between. The CDR3 runs to 15 residues. CDR3 region: CASSTPGANTGELFF. The CDR3 nucleotides are TGTGCCAGCAGTACCCCGGGGGCGAACACCGGGGAGCTGTTTTTT.

The chain combines TRBV4-3 with TRBJ2-3; TRBD2 matches at 9 bases. Losses at the gene ends were 2 bases for V and 4 bases for J; bases not matched to a gene: 10. The CDR3 has 17 residues. Germline lookup yields CDR1 LGHNA and CDR2 YSLEER. Here the CDR3 reads CASSQLVAGGPPDTQYF. Here the CDR3 DNA reads TGCGCCAGCAGCCAATTGGTGGCGGGAGGGCCCCCAGATACGCAGTATTTT.

This clonotype was counted at least ten times. This chain joins TRBV20-1 and TRBJ2-7; 7 nucleotides agree with TRBD1. From germline, CDR1 is DFQATT and CDR2 SNEGSKA (reference sequence). Losses at the gene ends were 6 bases for V and 3 bases for J; bases not matched to a gene: 5. The CDR3 loop spans 12 amino acids. Here the CDR3 reads CSAKRDSYEQYF. In DNA, the CDR3 is TGCAGTGCCAAAAGGGACAGCTACGAGCAGTACTTC.